Below are 7 T cell receptor beta chains sequenced from a single sample in a study of blood T cells in healthy people across ages. Sample-barcoded 5' priming and a J-beta primer mix drove a second PCR of roughly 7 to 11 cycles. TCRdb called the 5' RACE reads again in MiXCR, with one record for every CDR3 protein. This table has 1 million or so distinct CDR3 sequences, almost 25% appearing once. These data were also reused for a study on T cells of mothers and their children.

The sample was blood. These receptors came from a girl aged 2 to 9 in good health.

The chain has TRBV3-1 and TRBJ2-5; D not certain. The assigned J gene may be wrong: the sequence end matches TRBJ2-7 better. CDR1 is LGHDT, CDR2 YNNKEL, per germline (reference sequence). The CDR3 is 12 amino acids. The CDR3 spells CASSQDLPEQYF. The CDR3 DNA reads as TGTGCCAGCAGCCAAGATCTCCCCGAGCAGTACTTC.

This clonotype was observed a handful of times. The chain uses TRBV3-1 and TRBJ1-2; TRBD1 matches 11 bases. With V trimmed by 6 bases and J by 11 bases, 8 bases remained unmatched. Germline V gene lookup returns CDR1 LGHDT and CDR2 YNNKEL (reference sequence). There are 13 residues in the CDR3. This chain's CDR3 is CASRFGQGAEYTF. The CDR3 nucleotides read TGTGCCAGCAGATTCGGACAGGGGGCGGAATACACCTTC. The full variable domain, in which reference TRBV3-1 and TRBJ1-2 provide the parts outside the CDR3, is DTAVSQTPKYLVTQMGNDKSIKCEQNLGHDTMYWYKQDSKKFLKIMFSYNNKELIINETVPNRFSPKSPDKAHLNLHINSLELGDSAVYFCASRFGQGAEYTFGSGTRLTVV.

The V gene is TRBV6-1, the J gene TRBJ1-6; D is unclear. V shed 7 bases and J shed 14 bases, with 12 bases lying between them. Looked up from germline, CDR1 is MNHNS and CDR2 is SASEGT. The CDR3 has 11 amino acids. The chain's CDR3 is CASTAGVALHF. The CDR3 region has the DNA TGTGCCAGCACGGCCGGAGTGGCCCTCCACTTT.

The table lists this clonotype with a few counts. The CDR3, as DNA: TGTGCCACCAGTGATCCCGGCGGCGAAGGACTGCCCTGGGGCTACACCTTC. This sequence encodes CATSDPGGEGLPWGYTF. The chain has TRBV24-1 and TRBJ1-2, with D unclear. Between the trimmed V and J ends, which lost 3 bases and 8 bases, there was a span of 24 bases. This CDR3 is 17 amino acids long. The germline V gene encodes CDR1 KGHDR and CDR2 SFDVKD.

This clonotype was detected a few times. The chain carries TRBV6-5 and TRBJ2-7; D perhaps matches TRBD1 (5 bases). The CDR3 extends over 10 amino acids. Germline V gene sequence: CDR1 MNHEY, CDR2 SVGAGI. V lost 8 bases and J 8 bases, leaving 10 bases between the germline ends. The CDR3 region has the DNA TGTGCCAGCCGAGAGGACAAGCAGTACTTC. It codes for CASREDKQYF.

The table lists this clonotype with many counts. This chain connects TRBV4-2 to TRBJ2-7; D possibly corresponds to TRBD2 (6 bases). This CDR3 has 15 amino acids. Germline lookup yields CDR1 LGHNA and CDR2 YNFKEQ. The V end lost 1 base, the J end lost 9 bases, and 19 bases lay between the germline ends. The CDR3 region is CASSQGTNVPTGQYF. CDR3 sequence (DNA): TGTGCCAGCAGCCAAGGGACTAACGTACCTACCGGGCAGTACTTC.

This chain links TRBV14 with TRBJ2-1; 7 bases fit TRBD1. After removal of 2 bases from V and 12 bases from J, the junction contained 1 base not matched to a gene. Looked up from germline, CDR1 is SGHDN and CDR2 is FVKESK. The CDR3 runs 11 residues. The CDR3 DNA reads as TGTGCCAGCAGCCAAAGACAGGGGCAGTTCTTC. Residues: CASSQRQGQFF.